The present TCR beta chain was sequenced within a study of blood T cell repertoires in COVID-19. Study-wide context: The origin of the acute and convalescent COVID-19 samples was the United States, Italy and Spain. In each case, the material was cDNA or gDNA derived from T cells, B-cell-depleted T cells, or PBMCs.

From germline, CDR1 is LNHDA and CDR2 SQIVND (reference sequence). This CDR3 has 14 amino acids. Trimming cost V 3 bases and J 3 bases; bases outside gene matches: 3. Original processing notes: Amplification from reference gene primers served as the basis for estimated nucleated cell counts. Produced via immunoSEQ multiplex PCR; TCRdb's table is partial and in-frame only. That table supplies the V and J calls and clone size; D and trimming were determined from the DNA. Of approximately 250,000 clones in the sample, roughly 86% were seen once. Sequences were obtained from peripheral blood. The source is a woman between 55 and 75 years old who had recovered from COVID-19. The chain recombines TRBV19 with TRBJ2-7, with 9 bases identical to TRBD2. For the CDR3, the DNA is TGTGCCAGTAGTATTGGGCGGGGGGGCTACGAGCAGTACTTC. Residues: CASSIGRGGYEQYF.